The 19 T cell receptor beta chains reported below all come from one sample, sequenced in a study of neurological immune-mediated disorders. TCRdb redid the calling of the 5' RACE reads with MiXCR, one entry per CDR3 protein. Among 50,000 or so distinct CDR3 sequences listed, around 16% were seen once. What was sequenced was PBMCs. These receptors all stem from a man aged 55 to 69 in good health.

The V and J genes are TRBV12-3 or TRBV12-4 and TRBJ2-7; 9 bases map to TRBD2. The CDR3 spans 15 residues. J lost 5 bases, V lost 4 bases, and 9 bases had no gene match. DNA of the CDR3: TGTGCCAGCAGTTCCGGGACTAGCTCGGGGAACGAGCAGTACTTC. It yields the protein CASSSGTSSGNEQYF.

Ten or more counts support this clonotype. This chain uses TRBV5-1 with TRBJ2-2, with D perhaps matching TRBD2 (5 bases). This CDR3 spans 16 amino acids. V was shortened by 0 bases and J by 7 bases, with 16 bases between the two germline ends. Germline loops: CDR1 SGHRS, CDR2 YFSETQ. CDR3 in amino acids: CASSLEVGVWGGELFF. DNA of the CDR3: TGCGCCAGCAGCTTGGAAGTGGGAGTCTGGGGCGGGGAGCTGTTTTTT.

This clonotype was observed many times. This sequence joins TRBV5-1 and TRBJ2-7; 9 bases agree with TRBD1. Germline V gene sequence: CDR1 SGHRS, CDR2 YFSETQ. The CDR3 covers 14 residues. After removal of 0 bases from V and 6 bases from J, the junction contained 4 bases not matched to a gene. The CDR3 loop reads CASSLATGGAEQYF. As DNA, the CDR3 is TGCGCCAGCAGCTTGGCCACAGGGGGCGCCGAGCAGTACTTC.

The table lists this clonotype with many counts. The chain uses TRBV6-4 and TRBJ2-3; TRBD2 aligns across 12 bases. Per germline, CDR1 MRHNA and CDR2 SNTAGT. The CDR3 has 15 amino acids. The ends lost 0 bases at V and 5 bases at J; junction bases unmatched: 0. This CDR3 is CASSDSLAGGDTQYF. CDR3 coding DNA: TGTGCCAGCAGTGACTCACTAGCGGGAGGAGATACGCAGTATTTT.

This clonotype was detected ten times or more. The chain uses TRBV6-6 and TRBJ2-5; TRBD2 matches at 7 bases. The CDR3 extends over 16 amino acids. Germline CDR1 MNHNY, CDR2 SVGAGI (reference sequence). Trimming at V came to 4 bases and at J to 2 bases, leaving 10 bases not matched to a gene. The CDR3 nucleotides read TGTGCCAGCAGTTGGATGGCGGGAGCAAATCAAGAGACCCAGTACTTC. It is translated as CASSWMAGANQETQYF.

This clonotype was found many times. The chain joins TRBV7-6 to TRBJ2-2; 7 nucleotides agree with TRBD1. There are 16 residues in the CDR3. CDR1 and CDR2 (germline): SGHVS, FNYEAQ. V lost 3 bases to trimming and J lost 4 bases; unmatched junction nucleotides: 8. CDR3: CASSFQGEAITGELFF. The CDR3 DNA reads as TGTGCCAGCAGCTTTCAGGGGGAAGCCATCACCGGGGAGCTGTTTTTT.

The chain combines TRBV12-3 or TRBV12-4 with TRBJ2-5; the match to TRBD1 covers 9 bases. The length of the CDR3 is 16 residues. The V gene end was trimmed by 0 bases and the J gene end by 4 bases; junction bases not matched to a gene: 6. CDR3 residues: CASSLALGQGRETQYF. DNA of the CDR3: TGTGCCAGCAGTTTAGCGCTAGGACAGGGGAGAGAGACCCAGTACTTC.

This clonotype is deemed large. The genes are TRBV4-1 and TRBJ1-1; D remains ambiguous. There are 14 residues in the CDR3. The germline V and J ends were trimmed by 4 bases and 3 bases, with 12 bases remaining between them. Looked up from germline, CDR1 is MGHRA and CDR2 is YSYEKL. CDR3 sequence reads: CASSLPRVDTEAFF. In DNA form, the CDR3 reads TGCGCCAGCAGCCTCCCAAGGGTGGACACTGAAGCTTTCTTT.

The sample holds many counts of this clonotype. CDR3 region: CASSSGGGDTEAFF. The CDR3 nucleotides are TGCGCCAGCAGCTCCGGAGGGGGGGACACTGAAGCTTTCTTT. The chain has TRBV5-1 and TRBJ1-1; a weak D match, TRBD1 (6 bases). Trimming shortened V by 3 bases and J by 3 bases, and 12 bases separated the two germline ends. The CDR3 runs to 14 residues. The germline V gene has CDR1 SGHRS and CDR2 YFSETQ.

This clonotype came up many times. The V call is TRBV24-1, the J call TRBJ2-5, with TRBD2 matching 7 bases. Germline CDR1 is KGHDR and CDR2 is SFDVKD. The CDR3 loop spans 16 amino acids. Germline trimming cut 3 bases from V and 1 base from J; bases unmatched to any gene: 7. The CDR3 loop reads CATSDKRGRSQETQYF. The CDR3 coding sequence is TGTGCCACCAGTGATAAGCGGGGACGTTCCCAAGAGACCCAGTACTTC.

This clonotype has at least ten counts. The V and J genes are TRBV5-1 and TRBJ2-7; TRBD1 agrees at 10 bases. The CDR3 loop spans 15 amino acids. With V trimmed by 4 bases and J by 6 bases, 10 bases remained unmatched. CDR1 is SGHRS, CDR2 YFSETQ, per germline. For the CDR3, the DNA is TGCGCCAGCAGCGGACCGGGACAGGGGACGGCCGAGCAGTACTTC. Its protein is CASSGPGQGTAEQYF.

This clonotype appeared many times. This rearrangement joins TRBV29-1 to TRBJ2-7; D is possibly TRBD1 or TRBD2 (6 bases each). The CDR3 loop spans 12 amino acids. Trimming left V 5 bases short and J 6 bases short, with 14 bases between. Germline CDR1 and CDR2: SQVTM and ANQGSEA. CDR3 DNA sequence: TGCAGCGTTAGTGAGGAGGGGGGCGAGCAGTACTTC. Its translation is CSVSEEGGEQYF.

At least ten counts were recorded for this clonotype. J is TRBJ1-6 and V is TRBV15, with D tentatively TRBD1 (6 bases). Looked up from germline, CDR1 is LNHNV and CDR2 is YYDKDF (reference sequence). Trimming left V 4 bases short and J 4 bases short, with 17 bases between. This CDR3 is built from 17 residues. In nucleotides, the CDR3 is TGTGCCACCAGCAATCCTAGCCCGGGGGCGTATAATTCACCCCTCCACTTT. It yields the protein CATSNPSPGAYNSPLHF. The full variable domain, in which reference TRBV15 and TRBJ1-6 provide the parts outside the CDR3, is DAMVIQNPRYQVTQFGKPVTLSCSQTLNHNVMYWYQQKSSQAPKLLFHYYDKDFNNEADTPDNFQSRRPNTSFCFLDIRSPGLGDTAMYLCATSNPSPGAYNSPLHFGNGTRLTVT.

This chain links TRBV27 with TRBJ2-3; TRBD2 agrees at 9 bases. Germline CDR1 is MNHEY and CDR2 is SMNVEV (reference sequence). This CDR3 is 15 amino acids long. V shed 7 bases, J shed 6 bases, and the junction held 11 bases outside the gene matches. CDR3: CASKGSGRGEDTQYF. The CDR3 region has the DNA TGTGCCAGCAAGGGTAGCGGGAGAGGTGAGGATACGCAGTATTTT.

This clonotype was observed at least ten times. V and J are TRBV4-1 and TRBJ2-3; D ambiguous. V was pared by 0 bases and J by 2 bases, with 12 bases between. The germline gives CDR1 MGHRA, CDR2 YSYEKL. CDR3 length: 16 amino acids. This CDR3 reads CASSQEGSRVTDTQYF. The CDR3 DNA follows: TGCGCCAGCAGCCAAGAGGGTAGCCGGGTCACAGATACGCAGTATTTT.

This clonotype was found many times. This sequence joins TRBV7-8 and TRBJ2-1; no clear D gene. The CDR3 has 16 amino acids. Germline V gene sequence: CDR1 SGHVS, CDR2 FQNEAQ. The V gene lost 0 bases and the J gene lost 6 bases, with 15 bases spanning the gap. CDR3 DNA: TGTGCCAGCAGCTTAGCAGGGTTCGTAGGGTCCAATGAGCAGTTCTTC. As protein: CASSLAGFVGSNEQFF.

In this sample, this clonotype is medium-sized (0.01 to 0.1%). The rearrangement uses TRBV28 and TRBJ2-3; TRBD2 agrees at 15 bases. Unmatched junction bases numbered 9, after V lost 6 bases and J lost 2 bases. The germline gives CDR1 MDHEN, CDR2 SYDVKM. The CDR3 consists of 18 residues. This CDR3 reads CASRNGGLAGGFTDTQYF. The CDR3 DNA reads as TGTGCCAGCAGGAACGGGGGACTAGCGGGAGGCTTCACAGATACGCAGTATTTT.

This clonotype was recorded many times. The rearrangement links TRBV5-1 to TRBJ2-7; 11 bases agree with TRBD2. The CDR3 length is 16 residues. The V gene end was trimmed by 4 bases and the J gene end by 3 bases; junction bases not matched to a gene: 9. The V gene's germline CDR1 is SGHRS and CDR2 YFSETQ. Written as DNA, the CDR3 is TGCGCCAGCAGCGTGAAGTCGCTAGCGGGAGGCTACGAGCAGTACTTC. It yields the protein CASSVKSLAGGYEQYF.

This clonotype was counted many times. The CDR3 region has the DNA TGTGCCAGCAGCTTAGCGCCACTAGACGACACCGGGGAGCTGTTTTTT. Translating it yields CASSLAPLDDTGELFF. This chain joins TRBV7-2 and TRBJ2-2, with a weak D call TRBD2 (5 bases). V lost 0 bases and J lost 3, with 11 bases in between. Germline CDR1 and CDR2: SGHTA and FQGNSA. CDR3 size: 16 residues.